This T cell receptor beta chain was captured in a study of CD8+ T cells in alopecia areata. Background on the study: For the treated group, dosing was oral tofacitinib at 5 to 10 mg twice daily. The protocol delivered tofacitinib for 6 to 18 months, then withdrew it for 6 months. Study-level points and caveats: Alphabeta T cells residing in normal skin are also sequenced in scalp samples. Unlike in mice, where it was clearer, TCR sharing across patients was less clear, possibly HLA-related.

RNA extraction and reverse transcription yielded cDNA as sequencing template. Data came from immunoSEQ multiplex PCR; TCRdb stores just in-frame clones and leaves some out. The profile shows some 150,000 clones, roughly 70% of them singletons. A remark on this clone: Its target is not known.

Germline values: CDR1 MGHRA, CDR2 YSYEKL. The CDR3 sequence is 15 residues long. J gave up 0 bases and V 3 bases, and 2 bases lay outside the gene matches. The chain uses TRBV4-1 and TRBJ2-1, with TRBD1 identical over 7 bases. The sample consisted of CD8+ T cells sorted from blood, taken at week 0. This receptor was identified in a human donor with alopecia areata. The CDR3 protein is CASSQGQSSYNEQFF. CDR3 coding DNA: TGCGCCAGCAGCCAGGGACAGAGCTCCTACAATGAGCAGTTCTTC.